The 24 T cell receptor beta chains below come from one sample, sequenced in a study of cytomegalovirus exposure and HLA in healthy donors. A multiplex PCR was run with 60 Vbeta primers and 13 Jbeta primers. Measured with immunoSEQ multiplex PCR; TCRdb has only the in-frame clones, and not every one. The sample shows roughly 150,000 clones, just over 75% of them seen only once. Sample: PBMCs. The source of these receptors is a woman in her 40s in good health and CMV-seronegative.

The V gene is TRBV9, the J gene TRBJ2-1, with D unresolved. The CDR3 runs to 15 residues. The V end was cut by 0 bases, the J end by 0 bases, with 7 bases between. Per germline, CDR1 SGDLS and CDR2 YYNGEE. CDR3 nucleotides: TGTGCCAGCAGCGTAGATGCCGGCTCCTACAATGAGCAGTTCTTC. Encoded protein: CASSVDAGSYNEQFF.

This clone appeared a few times. The genes are TRBV7-6 and TRBJ2-5; the D gene is possibly TRBD2 (7 bases). Trimming took 5 bases from V and 5 from J, leaving 18 bases between them. Germline CDR1 reads SGHVS; CDR2 reads FNYEAQ. This CDR3 is built from 15 residues. The CDR3 reads CASSPRGGGQETQYF. The CDR3 DNA follows: TGTGCCAGCAGCCCCAGGGGAGGGGGTCAGGAGACCCAGTACTTC.

The V call is TRBV7-3, the J call TRBJ2-3, with D unclear. The germline V gene encodes CDR1 SGHTA and CDR2 FQGTGA. The CDR3 runs 13 residues. V lost 3 bases and J 1 base, leaving 5 bases between the germline ends. In DNA, the CDR3 is TGTGCCAGCAGCTTGGGCGGCACAGATACGCAGTATTTT. The encoded protein is CASSLGGTDTQYF.

This chain joins TRBV12-5 and TRBJ2-1; 11 bases are a match to TRBD1. This CDR3 comprises 16 residues. Germline V CDR1 and CDR2: LGHNT, FRNRAP. Germline trimming cut 9 bases from V and 7 bases from J; bases unmatched to any gene: 14. CDR3: CASAPGGTGGRNEQFF. CDR3 sequence (DNA): TGTGCTAGCGCTCCGGGAGGGACAGGGGGTCGTAATGAGCAGTTCTTC.

A word on this clone: Other DNA sequences of this sample code for an identical CDR3. This chain joins TRBV6-5 and TRBJ1-1; D might be TRBD1 (6 bases). Trimming took off 4 bases at V and 1 base at J, with 7 bases between the two ends. Germline V gene sequence: CDR1 MNHEY, CDR2 SVGAGI. This CDR3 is built from 13 residues. In DNA form, the CDR3 reads TGTGCCAGCAGTTTGACAGGGAACACTGAAGCTTTCTTT. It yields the protein CASSLTGNTEAFF.

For this clone: A read error may produce the germline difference seen at one junction end. This CDR3 reads CASSPGEGTIF. The CDR3 DNA reads as TGTGCCAGCAGCCCCGGGGAGGGGACAATCTTC. The rearrangement links TRBV11-3 to TRBJ2-1; D perhaps matches TRBD2 (7 bases). The CDR3 length is 11 residues. The germline V gene has CDR1 SGHNT and CDR2 YENEEA.

The genes are TRBV5-1 and TRBJ2-2; 7 nucleotides match TRBD1. The CDR3 spans 15 residues. V was clipped by 8 bases and J by 6 bases; unmatched bases: 13. Germline V gives CDR1 SGHRS, CDR2 YFSETQ. CDR3 protein: CASTNRGADAGELFF. CDR3 nucleotides: TGCGCCAGTACGAACAGGGGTGCGGATGCCGGGGAGCTGTTTTTT. Supplemented by reference TRBV5-1 and TRBJ2-2, the full variable domain reads KAGVTQTPRYLIKTRGQQVTLSCSPISGHRSVSWYQQTPGQGLQFLFEYFSETQRNKGNFPGRFSGRQFSNSRSEMNVSTLELGDSALYLCASTNRGADAGELFFGEGSRLTVL.

V and J are TRBV7-6 and TRBJ1-1; no definite D call. Per germline, CDR1 SGHVS and CDR2 FNYEAQ. The germline V and J ends were trimmed by 6 bases and 1 base, with 12 bases remaining between them. CDR3 length: 14 residues. For the CDR3, the DNA is TGTGCCAGCAGTACCCATCAACAGAACACTGAAGCTTTCTTT. Protein product: CASSTHQQNTEAFF.

This CDR3 is CASSATVNTGELFF. CDR3 bases: TGTGCCAGCAGCGCGACAGTAAACACCGGGGAGCTGTTTTTT. The chain joins TRBV9 to TRBJ2-2; tentative D call: TRBD1 (5 bases). The germline gives CDR1 SGDLS, CDR2 YYNGEE. V was cut by 3 bases and J by 2 bases, with 8 bases left in between. The CDR3 sequence is 14 residues long. Variable domain in full (rest from reference TRBV9 and TRBJ2-2): DSGVTQTPKHLITATGQRVTLRCSPRSGDLSVYWYQQSLDQGLQFLIQYYNGEERAKGNILERFSAQQFPDLHSELNLSSLELGDSALYFCASSATVNTGELFFGEGSRLTVL.

The chain joins TRBV28 to TRBJ1-1, with 9 bases fitting TRBD1. Germline CDR1 is MDHEN and CDR2 is SYDVKM. V shed 4 bases and J 5 bases; nucleotides not matched to a gene: 8. This CDR3 has 15 residues. The CDR3 nucleotides are TGTGCCAGCAGTTCCGGGACAGGGAAGAAGACTGAAGCTTTCTTT. It specifies CASSSGTGKKTEAFF.

The chain combines TRBV5-5 with TRBJ2-5, with 10 positions matching TRBD2. V was clipped by 1 base and J by 1 base; unmatched bases: 10. CDR3 length: 18 amino acids. Germline values: CDR1 SGHKS, CDR2 YYEKEE (reference sequence). The DNA of the CDR3 is TGTGCCAGCAGCTTGTCCGCCGGGACTAGCGCCCTCCAAGAGACCCAGTACTTC. Encoded protein: CASSLSAGTSALQETQYF.

V gene TRBV5-1 combines with J gene TRBJ1-2, with 7 bases lining up with TRBD1. The V gene's germline CDR1 is SGHRS and CDR2 YFSETQ. V shed 3 bases and J 2 bases; nucleotides not matched to a gene: 7. This CDR3 is built from 15 residues. CDR3 protein: CASSYDPGQNYGYTF. The CDR3 DNA sequence: TGCGCCAGCAGCTACGACCCGGGACAGAACTATGGCTACACCTTC. The whole variable domain, filled in from reference TRBV5-1 and TRBJ1-2, reads KAGVTQTPRYLIKTRGQQVTLSCSPISGHRSVSWYQQTPGQGLQFLFEYFSETQRNKGNFPGRFSGRQFSNSRSEMNVSTLELGDSALYLCASSYDPGQNYGYTFGSGTRLTVV.

CDR3 residues: CASSMGLAGFDEQFF. CDR3 nucleotide sequence: TGTGCTAGCTCCATGGGACTAGCGGGATTTGATGAGCAGTTCTTC. The chain is built from TRBV7-7 and TRBJ2-1, with TRBD2 matching 13 bases. This CDR3 is built from 15 residues. CDR1 and CDR2 (germline): SSHAT, FNYEAQ (reference sequence). Filled out from reference TRBV7-7 and TRBJ2-1, the complete variable domain reads GAGVSQSPRYKVTKRGQDVTLRCDPISSHATLYWYQQALGQGPEFLTYFNYEAQPDKSGLPSDRFSAERPEGSISTLTIQRTEQRDSAMYRCASSMGLAGFDEQFFGPGTRLTVL.

This clone was detected a few times. V and J are TRBV19 and TRBJ2-7, with 10 bases fitting TRBD1. The CDR3 sequence is 14 residues long. V gave up 5 bases and J gave up 5 bases; unmatched junction bases: 6. Germline CDR1 LNHDA, CDR2 SQIVND (reference sequence). Written as DNA, the CDR3 is TGTGCCAGTAGTCCGGGACAGGGGCTCGACGAGCAGTACTTC. As protein: CASSPGQGLDEQYF.

This clone has a single count. This chain connects TRBV4-2 to TRBJ1-5; D gene unclear. Germline V gives CDR1 LGHNA, CDR2 YNFKEQ. Trimming removed 1 base from V and 5 bases from J, with 6 bases in between. CDR3 size: 13 residues. In DNA form, the CDR3 reads TGTGCCAGCAGCCAAGTACCAGATCAGCCCCAGCATTTT. Translation gives CASSQVPDQPQHF.

The V gene is TRBV6-1, the J gene TRBJ1-1; 10 positions match TRBD1. The CDR3 loop spans 14 amino acids. V was pared by 8 bases and J by 3 bases, with 6 bases of the junction left unmatched. Germline V CDR1 and CDR2: MNHNS, SASEGT. The CDR3 loop reads CASGRTGGYTEAFF. The CDR3 DNA is TGTGCCAGCGGAAGGACAGGGGGATACACTGAAGCTTTCTTT.

V gene TRBV7-3 combines with J gene TRBJ2-7; 7 nucleotides align to TRBD1. Germline lookup yields CDR1 SGHTA and CDR2 FQGTGA. V lost 1 base to trimming and J lost 3 bases; unmatched junction nucleotides: 6. CDR3 length: 15 amino acids. CDR3 loop: CASSLKGQGVYEQYF. The CDR3 DNA sequence: TGTGCCAGCAGCTTAAAGGGGCAGGGGGTCTACGAGCAGTACTTC.

The rearrangement uses TRBV9 and TRBJ2-3; D is unresolved. Deletions cut 0 bases from V and 0 bases from J, with 11 bases between. CDR3 length: 16 amino acids. Looked up from germline, CDR1 is SGDLS and CDR2 is YYNGEE. DNA of the CDR3: TGTGCCAGCAGCGTAGTGGGTAGCCCAAGCACAGATACGCAGTATTTT. This encodes CASSVVGSPSTDTQYF.

V is TRBV5-6 and J is TRBJ1-1; 7 positions agree with TRBD1. J gave up 1 base and V 2 bases, and 5 bases lay outside the gene matches. CDR1 is SGHDT, CDR2 YYEEEE, per germline. The CDR3 runs to 15 residues. CDR3 nucleotide sequence: TGTGCCAGCAGCTTCGGACAGGCGAGGAACACTGAAGCTTTCTTT. It codes for CASSFGQARNTEAFF.

The chain links TRBV19 to TRBJ2-1; 8 bases match TRBD1. The CDR3 runs to 15 residues. Germline CDR1 is LNHDA and CDR2 is SQIVND (reference sequence). V shed 2 bases, J shed 5 bases, and the junction held 5 bases outside the gene matches. CDR3 DNA: TGTGCCAGTAGTATATACCAGGGGGCACACAATGAGCAGTTCTTC. Translated, it gives CASSIYQGAHNEQFF.

This sequence joins TRBV12-5 and TRBJ2-7, with 10 bases that match TRBD1. CDR3 length: 14 amino acids. After removal of 0 bases from V and 6 bases from J, the junction contained 2 bases not matched to a gene. In germline, CDR1 is LGHNT, CDR2 FRNRAP. As DNA, the CDR3 is TGTGCTAGTGGTTTGGTTGGGACAGGGGTCGAGCAGTACTTC. Translating gives CASGLVGTGVEQYF.

This chain joins TRBV28 and TRBJ1-1, with D uncertain. This CDR3 is built from 14 residues. Germline values: CDR1 MDHEN, CDR2 SYDVKM. The V and J ends lost 3 bases and 4 bases respectively, with 12 bases between them. The chain's CDR3 is CASSLFQASTEAFF. CDR3 bases: TGTGCCAGCAGTTTGTTCCAGGCTTCCACTGAAGCTTTCTTT.

In the case of this clone: Relative to the germline gene, one junction end is altered; a read error may explain this. V is TRBV7-9 and J is TRBJ1-1; no definite D call. CDR1 is SEHNR, CDR2 FQNEAQ, per germline (reference sequence). The CDR3 contains 17 residues. CDR3 region: CSSSLGWEGLAGSEAFF. CDR3 in DNA: TGTTCCAGCAGCTTAGGGTGGGAGGGATTGGCCGGGTCTGAAGCTTTCTTT.

The V call is TRBV6-5, the J call TRBJ2-7, with a possible D match to TRBD1 (6 bases). Germline CDR1 is MNHEY and CDR2 is SVGAGI. Trimming removed 4 bases from V and 3 bases from J, with 7 bases in between. The CDR3 length is 12 residues. CDR3 nucleotides: TGTGCCAGCAGTTCGACAGGCTACGAGCAGTACTTC. Translated: CASSSTGYEQYF.